This T cell receptor (beta chain) was captured by sequencing in a study of PD-1 blockade in classical Hodgkin lymphoma. Looking at the study overall: The patients were dosed with nivolumab 3 mg/kg, infused intravenously every 2 weeks.

Every single patient, without exception, relapsed after autologous stem cell transplantation, and brentuximab vedotin exposure varied. Some clones are missing from TCRdb's copy, which holds only in-frame ones; the method was immunoSEQ multiplex PCR. This sample has tens of thousands of clones, with 70% to 85% found just once. Germline assignment: CDR1 SGHAT and CDR2 FQNNGV. V lost 5 bases to trimming and J lost 7 bases, with 14 bases between them. The CDR3 contains 13 residues. The sequence derives from a human donor with classical Hodgkin lymphoma. The sequenced sample was peripheral blood mononuclear cells (PBMCs), obtained before the second cycle of nivolumab. The chain couples TRBV11-2 to TRBJ1-2; D might be TRBD1 (5 bases). DNA for the CDR3: TGTGCCAGCAGCCTCGACCTGGGGCCTGGCTACACCTTC. Amino acid sequence: CASSLDLGPGYTF.